This T cell receptor beta chain is from a study of blood T cell repertoires in COVID-19. Profiled with immunoSEQ multiplex PCR; TCRdb holds only in-frame clones, not every one. Among 60,000 to 65,000 clones listed, 75% to 85% were seen once. CDR3 size: 13 residues. V was shortened by 3 bases and J by 7 bases, with 13 bases between the two germline ends. Germline assignment: CDR1 SGDLS and CDR2 YYNGEE. The V call is TRBV9, the J call TRBJ2-5; D is possibly TRBD2 (5 bases). Sequencing was done on a sample of peripheral blood. The source of this sequence is a human donor in a cohort sampled during active COVID-19. The CDR3 spells CASSARGWGTQYF. The CDR3 DNA is TGTGCCAGCAGCGCCCGGGGATGGGGGACCCAGTACTTC.